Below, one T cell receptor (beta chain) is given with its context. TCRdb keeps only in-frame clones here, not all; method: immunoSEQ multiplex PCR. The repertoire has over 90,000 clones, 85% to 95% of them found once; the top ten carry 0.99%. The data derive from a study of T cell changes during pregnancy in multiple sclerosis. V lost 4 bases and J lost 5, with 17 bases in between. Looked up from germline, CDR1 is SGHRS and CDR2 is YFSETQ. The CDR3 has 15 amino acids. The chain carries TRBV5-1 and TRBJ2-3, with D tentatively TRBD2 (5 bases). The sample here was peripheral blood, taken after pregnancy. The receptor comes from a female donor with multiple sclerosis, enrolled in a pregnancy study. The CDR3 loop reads CASSLGEASRDTQYF. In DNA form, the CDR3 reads TGCGCCAGCAGCCTGGGAGAGGCCTCCCGAGATACGCAGTATTTT.